The source of this T cell receptor (beta chain) is a study of cytomegalovirus exposure and HLA in healthy donors. Remarks on this clone: The antigen is unknown.

CDR3 length equals 15 residues. CDR1 is MNHEY and CDR2 is SVGAGI in the germline V gene. J was trimmed by 2 bases and V by 5 bases; bases with no gene match: 6. Notes on the study in general: The study flagged about 150 TCR beta chains as cytomegalovirus-associated. The likely explanation for a cluster of highly shared sequence variants was sequencing artifact. The dataset shows that most TCR sequences were rare, while some public TCRs occurred in many donors.

60 Vbeta and 13 Jbeta primers were used in PCR. The table came from immunoSEQ multiplex PCR; TCRdb's copy has only in-frame clones and leaves some out. Here the sample spans 150,000 to 200,000 clones, over 65% being singletons. Sequenced material: PBMCs. The chain recombines TRBV6-5 with TRBJ1-1; 9 bases map to TRBD1. This clonotype originated in a man between 18 and 29 years old in good health and CMV-seropositive. CDR3 nucleotide sequence: TGTGCCAGCAGTCCCCGGGACAGGGCTAACACTGAAGCTTTCTTT. This sequence encodes CASSPRDRANTEAFF.